This paragraph reports one TCR beta chain. The record originates from a study of blood T cell repertoires in COVID-19. Study-level background: Specimens from acute and convalescent COVID-19 originated in the United States, Italy and Spain. Nucleic acid was either cDNA or gDNA, and it came from T cells, B-cell-depleted T cells, or PBMCs.

V lost 6 bases to trimming and J lost 6 bases; unmatched junction nucleotides: 5. Germline V CDR1 and CDR2: MNHEY, SVGAGI. The CDR3 contains 13 residues. Sequencing was performed with immunoSEQ multiplex PCR; in TCRdb, only in-frame clones are kept and a portion is missing. The table includes more than 85,000 clones, roughly 87% detected once. Input material: peripheral blood. The receptor's source is a woman in her forties or fifties with COVID-19, enrolled during active disease. The chain carries TRBV6-5 and TRBJ1-2, with 9 nucleotides matching TRBD1. The CDR3 is CASRGQGPDGYTF. The CDR3 nucleotides are TGTGCCAGCAGGGGACAGGGACCGGATGGCTACACCTTC.